The present T cell receptor beta chain was sequenced within a study of response to subunit inactivated influenza vaccine. About this clonotype itself: Its antigen is unknown.

TCRdb re-analysed the RT-PCR reads in MiXCR, keeping a single row per CDR3 protein. The sample has about 520,000 distinct CDR3 sequences; more than 7% are singletons. Study observations and caveats: The authors put forward the suggestion that each seasonal influenza vaccination may bring in only a limited number of new T cells.

CDR3 length equals 13 residues. J lost 1 base, V lost 11 bases, and 4 bases had no gene match. Germline V lookup: CDR1 LNHDA, CDR2 SQIVND (reference sequence). The TCR comes from a man in his fifties or sixties who received an inactivated influenza vaccine. The sequenced sample was PBMCs from blood, obtained around 25 months after vaccination. The chain uses TRBV19 and TRBJ2-2, with 7 bases matching TRBD1. The CDR3 sequence is CAGRTGNTGELFF. For the CDR3, the DNA is TGTGCCGGCCGGACAGGGAACACCGGGGAGCTGTTTTTT.